The entry below describes one T cell receptor (beta chain). As yet, its antigen is unknown. Single viable CD3+CD4+CD8-CD45RO+ cells were sorted as the memory CD4+ T cells. Serum IgG to CMV pp150, pp28, p38 and p52 defined serostatus. V lost 3 bases to trimming and J lost 6 bases, with 10 bases between them. Germline-derived CDR1 and CDR2 are MGHDK and SYGVNS. The CDR3 totals 13 residues. These data are taken from a study of memory CD4+ T cells and cytomegalovirus serostatus. Study-wide context: Donors were healthy Belgian adults, about ten CMV seropositive and approximately 25 seronegative. Study-wide results and caveats: A US-trained random forest predicted CMV serostatus with median AUC around 0.9. CD4+ memory repertoires contained about two fifths of the 164 reported CMV TCRbeta sequences.

Clones were read by immunoSEQ multiplex PCR, and TCRdb kept only the in-frame ones, dropping some. The sample shows around 84,000 clones, over 80% of them seen only once. Sequencing was carried out using memory CD4+ T cells from blood. This TCR derives from an adult in good health and CMV-seronegative. This chain uses TRBV25-1 with TRBJ2-3; D remains unclear. CDR3 amino acids: CASSEMYRDTQYF. Written as DNA, the CDR3 is TGTGCCAGCAGTGAGATGTATCGTGATACGCAGTATTTT.